This T cell receptor (beta chain) was captured by sequencing in a study of blood T cell repertoires in COVID-19. Study as a whole: Acute and convalescent COVID-19 specimens originated in the United States, Italy and Spain. The cDNA or gDNA used as material had been derived from T cells, B-cell-depleted T cells, or PBMCs.

Study processing details: Amplification of reference gene primers provided the estimated nucleated cell counts. The data were produced by immunoSEQ multiplex PCR, yet TCRdb's version contains in-frame clones alone and is incomplete. V and J calls and clone size follow that table, whereas D and trimming were derived from the DNA. The sample carries roughly 180,000 clones, about four fifths recorded once. This clone was picked up one time. CDR3 size: 13 residues. Germline V CDR1 and CDR2: MNHEY, SVGAGI. Trimming stripped 10 bases from V and 2 bases from J, with 14 bases between. The sequencing input was peripheral blood. This chain links TRBV6-5 with TRBJ2-5; no reliable D call. The sequence was obtained from a woman older than 75 with active or convalescent COVID-19. The CDR3 reads CANVRSKQETQYF. The CDR3 nucleotides are TGTGCCAACGTAAGAAGCAAGCAAGAGACCCAGTACTTC.